This TCR beta chain appears in the sequencing data of a study of blood T cells in healthy people across ages. Study-wide results and caveats: Measured against age, TCR beta diversity per million T cells decreased in a roughly linear manner.

Combining a sample-barcoded 5' primer with a J-beta primer mix, a second PCR ran for about 7 to 11 cycles. Using its own MiXCR run on the 5' RACE reads, TCRdb lists one record per CDR3 protein. The sample holds 1 million or so distinct CDR3 sequences, 40% to 50% seen once. The study isolated at least 7 million PBMCs from each sample. Of note for this clonotype: The antigen is unknown.

V dropped 4 bases and J dropped 3; count of bases not matched to a gene: 10. The germline CDR1 and CDR2 sequences are LGHDT and YNNKEL (reference sequence). The CDR3 is 17 amino acids. Input material: blood. The rearrangement links TRBV3-1 to TRBJ2-2; 8 bases match TRBD2. This sequence originates from a woman aged 55-70 years in good health. Written as DNA, the CDR3 is TGTGCCAGCAGCCCCTCTCAGGCGGGAGGCTACACCGGGGAGCTGTTTTTT. It specifies CASSPSQAGGYTGELFF.